The 12 T cell receptor beta chains presented below share a single source sample, sequenced in a study of radiotherapy plus CTLA-4 blockade in lung cancer. Repertoires were generated with immunoSEQ multiplex PCR, while TCRdb's copy carries only in-frame clones and drops some. The table records some 73,000 clones, less than 85% of them present only once. Material: peripheral blood, obtained from a patient treated with radiotherapy plus ipilimumab. Receptors originate from a human donor with non-small cell lung cancer whose response to radiotherapy plus ipilimumab could not be evaluated.

This rearrangement joins TRBV15 to TRBJ2-3; D ambiguous. The CDR3 loop spans 14 amino acids. Trimming took off 0 bases at V and 7 bases at J, with 11 bases between the two ends. Germline CDR1 reads LNHNV; CDR2 reads YYDKDF (reference sequence). CDR3 in DNA: TGTGCCACCAGCAGAGACGGCGGAGAGAATACGCAGTATTTT. Translation: CATSRDGGENTQYF. Together with reference TRBV15 and TRBJ2-3, the CDR3 gives the full variable domain: DAMVIQNPRYQVTQFGKPVTLSCSQTLNHNVMYWYQQKSSQAPKLLFHYYDKDFNNEADTPDNFQSRRPNTSFCFLDIRSPGLGDTAMYLCATSRDGGENTQYFGPGTRLTVL.

The V gene is TRBV27, the J gene TRBJ2-5, with a weak D call TRBD2 (6 bases). TRBJ2-7 matches the DNA end more closely, so the J call is doubtful. This CDR3 contains 15 residues. CDR1 is MNHEY, CDR2 SMNVEV, per germline (reference sequence). The CDR3 loop reads CASSFLLGRSYEQYF. CDR3 nucleotides: TGTGCCAGCAGTTTTCTTCTAGGGAGGAGCTACGAGCAGTACTTC.

The chain couples TRBV13 to TRBJ2-5; 10 positions agree with TRBD2. Per the germline V gene, CDR1 is PRHDT and CDR2 is FYEKMQ (reference sequence). The ends lost 3 bases at V and 4 bases at J; junction bases unmatched: 5. The CDR3 is 15 amino acids. CDR3 amino acids: CASSLVGLAPETQYF. The CDR3 nucleotides read TGTGCCAGCAGCTTGGTGGGACTAGCGCCAGAGACCCAGTACTTC.

This rearrangement joins TRBV25-1 to TRBJ2-7; unclear D gene. Trimming stripped 6 bases from V and 3 bases from J, with 12 bases between. The germline CDR1 and CDR2 sequences are MGHDK and SYGVNS. The CDR3 contains 13 residues. The CDR3 DNA follows: TGTGCCAGCAGACCCTCCTCAGGCTACGAGCAGTACTTC. Translated, it gives CASRPSSGYEQYF.

The V and J genes are TRBV30 and TRBJ2-4, with a possible D match to TRBD2 (5 bases). CDR1 is GTSNPN, CDR2 SVGIG, per germline (reference sequence). V gave up 5 bases and J gave up 6 bases, with 14 bases separating them. CDR3 length: 13 residues. The CDR3 loop is CAWERNPINIQYF. The CDR3 DNA sequence: TGTGCCTGGGAGCGGAACCCGATAAACATTCAGTACTTC.

This clone was detected once. V and J are TRBV5-5 and TRBJ1-1; D may be TRBD1 (6 bases). In germline, CDR1 is SGHKS, CDR2 YYEKEE (reference sequence). Trimming stripped 4 bases from V and 1 base from J, with 11 bases between. This CDR3 has 14 residues. The CDR3 region is CASSATGGNTEAFF. CDR3 coding DNA: TGTGCCAGCAGCGCGACAGGTGGGAACACTGAAGCTTTCTTT.

The chain employs TRBV7-9 and TRBJ2-1; 7 bases match TRBD2. The CDR3 is 16 residues long. In germline, CDR1 is SEHNR, CDR2 FQNEAQ (reference sequence). Germline trimming cut 6 bases from V and 4 bases from J; bases unmatched to any gene: 12. Here the CDR3 reads CASSPTRTSVYNEQFF. DNA for the CDR3: TGTGCCAGCAGTCCCACCAGGACTAGTGTGTACAATGAGCAGTTCTTC.

This chain joins TRBV6-1 and TRBJ1-6, with D perhaps TRBD1 (6 bases). Germline V CDR1 and CDR2: MNHNS, SASEGT. The CDR3 consists of 14 residues. Trimming shortened V by 8 bases and J by 8 bases, and 16 bases separated the two germline ends. CDR3 DNA: TGTGCCAGCTTCGTCGGGGGGGCCGATTCACCCCTCCACTTT. It codes for CASFVGGADSPLHF.

This clone was detected many times. Other DNA sequences in this sample translate to the same CDR3. V gene TRBV19 combines with J gene TRBJ1-5, with a tentative D call TRBD1 (6 bases). This CDR3 is built from 13 residues. V shed 2 bases and J shed 7 bases, with 9 bases lying between them. Germline assignment: CDR1 LNHDA and CDR2 SQIVND (reference sequence). This CDR3 is CASSIQGIQPQHF. The CDR3 DNA reads TGTGCCAGTAGTATACAGGGGATACAGCCCCAGCATTTT.

V usage is TRBV5-6 and J usage is TRBJ1-2; the D gene is possibly TRBD1 (5 bases). This CDR3 spans 12 amino acids. V dropped 1 base and J dropped 4 bases, with 5 bases sitting between them. CDR1 and CDR2 (germline): SGHDT, YYEEEE. Written as DNA, the CDR3 is TGTGCCAGCAGCTTGAGGGGCTATGGCTACACCTTC. It is translated as CASSLRGYGYTF. Complete variable domain (other parts from reference TRBV5-6 and TRBJ1-2): DAGVTQSPTHLIKTRGQQVTLRCSPKSGHDTVSWYQQALGQGPQFIFQYYEEEERQRGNFPDRFSGHQFPNYSSELNVNALLLGDSALYLCASSLRGYGYTFGSGTRLTVV.

The V gene is TRBV28, the J gene TRBJ1-2; 8 bases fit TRBD1. The CDR3 covers 14 residues. V lost 3 bases and J lost 1; bases outside the gene matches: 1. Germline CDR1 is MDHEN and CDR2 is SYDVKM. The CDR3 DNA reads TGTGCCAGCAGTTTGACAGGGGTTAACTATGGCTACACCTTC. It specifies CASSLTGVNYGYTF.

The rearrangement joins TRBV6-5 to TRBJ2-1; 12 positions agree with TRBD2. The CDR3 spans 15 residues. Germline lookup yields CDR1 MNHEY and CDR2 SVGAGI. The J segment lost 7 bases and the V segment lost 6 bases, leaving 7 bases of the junction unmatched. The CDR3 loop reads CASRLTSGGKNEQFF. CDR3 nucleotide sequence: TGTGCCAGCAGGCTTACTAGCGGGGGGAAGAATGAGCAGTTCTTC.